Detailed here is one T cell receptor beta chain. The sample originates from a study of T cell clones after liver transplantation. Germline lookup yields CDR1 MGHRA and CDR2 YSYEKL. The length of the CDR3 is 14 residues. V was clipped by 1 base and J by 3 bases, with 10 bases between them. Produced via immunoSEQ multiplex PCR; TCRdb's table is partial and in-frame only. The data hold several thousand clones, with over 70% observed a single time. The material sequenced was CD8+ T cells from blood, taken before liver transplant. This clonotype originated in a human donor who received a liver transplant. This rearrangement joins TRBV4-1 to TRBJ2-7; D might be TRBD2 (6 bases). In nucleotides, the CDR3 is TGCGCCAGCAGCCAAGCTAGCGCGGACTACGAGCAGTACTTC. It encodes CASSQASADYEQYF.